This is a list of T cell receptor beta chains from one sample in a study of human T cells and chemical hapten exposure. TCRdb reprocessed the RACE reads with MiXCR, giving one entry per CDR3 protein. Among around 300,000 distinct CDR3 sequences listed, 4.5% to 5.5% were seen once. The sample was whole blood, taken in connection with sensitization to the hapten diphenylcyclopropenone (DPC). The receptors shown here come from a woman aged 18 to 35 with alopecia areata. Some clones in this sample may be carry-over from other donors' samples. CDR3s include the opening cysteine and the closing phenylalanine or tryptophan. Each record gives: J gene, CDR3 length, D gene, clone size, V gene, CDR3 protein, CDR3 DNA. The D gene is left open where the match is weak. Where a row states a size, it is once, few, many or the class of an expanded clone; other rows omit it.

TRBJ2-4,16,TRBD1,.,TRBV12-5,CASSSGTGGNKNIQYF,TGTGCTAGTTCATCCGGGACAGGGGGCAACAAAAACATTCAGTACTTC
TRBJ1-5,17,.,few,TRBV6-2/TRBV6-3,CASSLPPVDSLNQPQHF,TGTGCCAGCAGTTTGCCCCCCGTTGACAGTCTCAATCAGCCCCAGCATTTT
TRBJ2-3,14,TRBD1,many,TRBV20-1,CSAPGQGAADTQYF,TGCAGTGCCCCGGGACAGGGGGCGGCAGATACGCAGTATTTT
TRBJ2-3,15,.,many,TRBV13,CASSLKVGLGDTQYF,TGTGCCAGCAGCTTAAAGGTTGGCCTGGGGGATACGCAGTATTTT
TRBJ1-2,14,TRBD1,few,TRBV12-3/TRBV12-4,CASRPTGGAYGYTF,TGTGCCAGCAGACCGACAGGGGGCGCCTATGGCTACACCTTC
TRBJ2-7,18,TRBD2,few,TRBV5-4,CASSLERTSGALTYEQYF,TGTGCCAGCAGCTTGGAGAGAACTAGCGGGGCTTTGACCTACGAGCAGTACTTC
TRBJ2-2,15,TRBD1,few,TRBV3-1,CASSQDRGNTGELFF,TGTGCCAGCAGCCAGGACAGGGGGAACACCGGGGAGCTGTTTTTT
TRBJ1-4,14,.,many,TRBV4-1,CASTQTGRGEKLFF,TGCGCCAGCACCCAAACAGGGAGAGGGGAAAAACTGTTTTTT
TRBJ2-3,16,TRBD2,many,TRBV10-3,CAISGGLAGSTDTQYF,TGTGCCATCAGTGGTGGACTAGCGGGTTCAACAGATACGCAGTATTTT
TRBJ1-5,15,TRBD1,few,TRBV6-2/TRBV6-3,CASSYGAGGRQPQHF,TGTGCCAGCAGTTACGGGGCAGGGGGCCGTCAGCCCCAGCATTTT
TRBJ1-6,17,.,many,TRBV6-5,CASSYSTIGQGNSPLHF,TGTGCCAGCAGTTACTCGACGATAGGGCAGGGTAATTCACCCCTCCACTTT
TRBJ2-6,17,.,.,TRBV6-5,CASSGGTLYSGANVLTF,TGTGCCAGCAGCGGGGGGACACTCTACTCTGGGGCCAACGTCCTGACTTTC
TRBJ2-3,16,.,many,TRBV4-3,CASSQDARPITDTQYF,TGCGCCAGCAGCCAAGATGCCAGGCCCATAACTGATACGCAGTATTTT
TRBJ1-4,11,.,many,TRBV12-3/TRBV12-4,CASSLGQAMVF,TGTGCCAGCAGTCTAGGCCAGGCCATGGTTTTT
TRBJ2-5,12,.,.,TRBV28,CASNSVQETQYF,TGTGCCAGCAACAGTGTCCAAGAGACCCAGTACTTC
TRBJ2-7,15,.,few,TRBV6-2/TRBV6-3,CASSAGPPSSYEQYF,TGTGCCAGCAGCGCGGGGCCCCCAAGCTCCTACGAGCAGTACTTC
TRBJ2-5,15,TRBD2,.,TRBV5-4,CASSAGLVQGETQYF,TGTGCCAGCAGCGCCGGACTAGTTCAGGGAGAGACCCAGTACTTC
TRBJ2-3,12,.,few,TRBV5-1,CASSLTLDTQYF,TGCGCCAGCAGCTTGACCCTGGATACGCAGTATTTT
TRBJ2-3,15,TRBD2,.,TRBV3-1,CASSQDWTSGDTQYF,TGTGCCAGCAGCCAAGATTGGACTAGCGGAGATACGCAGTATTTT
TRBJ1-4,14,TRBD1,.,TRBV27,CASSPTGGDEKLFF,TGTGCCAGCAGTCCTACAGGGGGTGATGAAAAACTGTTTTTT